The 26 T cell receptor beta chains reported below all come from one sample, sequenced in a study of blood T cells in healthy people across ages. The second PCR ran about 7 to 12 cycles with a sample-barcoded 5' primer and J-beta primers. Using its own MiXCR run on the 5' RACE reads, TCRdb lists one record per CDR3 protein. Here the sample spans hundreds of thousands of distinct CDR3 sequences, about 30% being singletons. Sequenced: blood. These receptors were collected from a woman of 80 years or more in good health.

This clonotype was seen ten or more times. The CDR3 reads CASRDSQSRYEQYF. CDR3 nucleotide sequence: TGTGCCAGCAGGGACAGCCAATCGAGATACGAGCAGTACTTC. The rearrangement joins TRBV6-2 or TRBV6-3 to TRBJ2-7, with D perhaps TRBD1 (6 bases). Trimming removed 6 bases from V and 4 bases from J, with 16 bases in between. The CDR3 loop spans 14 amino acids. Germline V gene data show CDR1 as MNHEY and CDR2 as SVGEGT.

This clonotype appeared a single time. A much larger clone differs by one base, so this may be a read error. The chain combines TRBV28 with TRBJ2-4, with D tentatively TRBD2 (6 bases). Gene TRBJ2-5 matches the end of the DNA better, so the J call may be wrong. The CDR3 sequence is 14 residues long. Germline V gives CDR1 MDHEN, CDR2 SYDVKM. The CDR3 DNA is TGTGCCAGCAGTTTCGGCGGGGTCCAAGAGACCCAGTACTTC. It codes for CASSFGGVQETQYF.

This clonotype was detected a few times. Here the CDR3 DNA reads TGTGCCAGCAGCAGGGACGGCCCCCAGTACTTC. Amino acid sequence: CASSRDGPQYF. The chain employs TRBV11-2 and TRBJ2-4; D possibly uses TRBD1 or TRBD2 (5 bases each). The length of the CDR3 is 11 residues. The germline V gene has CDR1 SGHAT and CDR2 FQNNGV. Trimming left V 5 bases short and J 13 bases short, with 12 bases between.

This clonotype was picked up many times. The genes are TRBV18 and TRBJ2-1, with 7 positions matching TRBD2. V shed 2 bases and J 9 bases; nucleotides not matched to a gene: 10. Per germline, CDR1 KGHSH and CDR2 LQKENI. CDR3 length equals 15 residues. The CDR3 sequence is CASSPVGGGLGEQFF. The CDR3 DNA is TGTGCCAGCTCACCAGTCGGCGGGGGTTTGGGTGAGCAGTTCTTC.

This clonotype was detected a few times. The rearrangement links TRBV5-1 to TRBJ2-1; 8 bases align to TRBD2. Near its end, the DNA agrees better with TRBJ2-7, so the J call may be wrong. This CDR3 contains 16 residues. Per the germline V gene, CDR1 is SGHRS and CDR2 is YFSETQ. In DNA, the CDR3 is TGCGCCAGCAGCTTGGCCCCCGGCGGGGGGTACAATGAGCAGTACTTC. This sequence encodes CASSLAPGGGYNEQYF.

This chain connects TRBV5-1 to TRBJ2-3; tentatively, D is TRBD1 or TRBD2 (5 bases each). This CDR3 region has 15 residues. Germline assignment: CDR1 SGHRS and CDR2 YFSETQ. V lost 0 bases to trimming and J lost 0 bases, with 8 bases between them. CDR3: CASSLAEGSTDTQYF. In DNA form, the CDR3 reads TGCGCCAGCAGCTTGGCTGAGGGGAGCACAGATACGCAGTATTTT.

This chain connects TRBV7-8 to TRBJ1-2; D is unclear. The CDR3 extends over 14 amino acids. Germline CDR1 is SGHVS and CDR2 is FQNEAQ. Trimming removed 3 bases at V and 0 bases at J, with 8 bases between. The CDR3 loop reads CASSFDTANYGYTF. The CDR3 coding sequence is TGTGCCAGCAGCTTTGACACTGCTAACTATGGCTACACCTTC.

This clonotype was observed many times. This chain links TRBV20-1 with TRBJ2-1; D may match TRBD1 or TRBD2 (5 bases each). Looked up from germline, CDR1 is DFQATT and CDR2 is SNEGSKA (reference sequence). Trimming took off 6 bases at V and 4 bases at J, with 19 bases between the two ends. The CDR3 is 15 amino acids. The DNA of the CDR3 is TGCAGTGCGAGACGAGGGGCCCAACTTTACAATGAGCAGTTCTTC. Translation gives CSARRGAQLYNEQFF.

This clonotype came up many times. This rearrangement joins TRBV6-1 to TRBJ2-5; 11 bases map to TRBD2. Germline CDR1 is MNHNS and CDR2 is SASEGT. V lost 6 bases and J lost 4; bases outside the gene matches: 10. The CDR3 runs 16 residues. The CDR3 loop is CASSLSGGAGGETQYF. CDR3 in DNA: TGTGCCAGCAGCCTTAGCGGGGGGGCCGGGGGAGAGACCCAGTACTTC.

The chain uses TRBV21-1 and TRBJ2-2; the table calls TRBD2, which could not be checked here. TRBV21-1 constitutes a pseudogene. This CDR3 has 16 amino acids. The CDR3 spells CASSLPAGGNTGELFF. The CDR3 DNA reads as TGTGCCAGCAGCCTACCAGCGGGGGGCAACACCGGGGAGCTGTTTTTT.

This clonotype was seen at least ten times. The genes are TRBV3-1 and TRBJ2-5, with D perhaps TRBD2 (6 bases). Trimming removed 4 bases at V and 4 bases at J, with 19 bases between. This CDR3 is 16 amino acids long. Looked up from germline, CDR1 is LGHDT and CDR2 is YNNKEL (reference sequence). CDR3 coding DNA: TGTGCCAGCAGCCTTTTCCTACGCGGGGATAGAGAGACCCAGTACTTC. This gives the protein CASSLFLRGDRETQYF.

The CDR3 DNA is TGTGCCAGCAGCTTAGGGGAGCGGGGGGGCTTTGAGCAGTACTTC. Amino acid sequence: CASSLGERGGFEQYF. The chain carries TRBV13 and TRBJ2-7; 10 bases line up with TRBD2. The V gene end was trimmed by 0 bases and the J gene end by 7 bases; junction bases not matched to a gene: 6. This CDR3 region has 15 residues. CDR1 is PRHDT, CDR2 FYEKMQ, per germline (reference sequence).

This clonotype was seen only a few times. V usage is TRBV12-3 or TRBV12-4 and J usage is TRBJ1-2; D gene uncertain. This CDR3 comprises 14 residues. Trimming stripped 2 bases from V and 4 bases from J, with 11 bases between. The CDR3 sequence: CASSLPQLPYGYTF. The CDR3 DNA sequence: TGTGCCAGCAGTTTACCTCAGCTTCCCTATGGCTACACCTTC.

This clonotype was detected many times. This sequence joins TRBV6-2 or TRBV6-3 and TRBJ2-7, with D possibly being TRBD2 (5 bases). Per the germline V gene, CDR1 is MNHEY and CDR2 is SVGEGT. V lost 7 bases and J lost 3, with 13 bases in between. The CDR3 has 13 amino acids. CDR3 bases: TGTGCCAGCACCGAGGAGCGGAACTACGAGCAGTACTTC. Its translation is CASTEERNYEQYF.

For this clonotype: A much more abundant neighbour one base away suggests this may be a read error. The chain is built from TRBV6-1 and TRBJ2-3, with D unresolved. The CDR3 consists of 13 residues. Germline V CDR1 and CDR2: MNHNS, SASEGT. Trimming took off 6 bases at V and 3 bases at J, with 10 bases between the two ends. The CDR3: CASRVVVTDTQYF. The DNA for the CDR3 is TGTGCCAGCAGGGTCGTGGTGACAGATACGCAGTATTTT.

The rearrangement uses TRBV3-1 and TRBJ2-7; D is uncertain. The germline V and J ends were trimmed by 0 bases and 2 bases, with 8 bases remaining between them. The CDR3 loop spans 14 amino acids. The germline CDR1 and CDR2 sequences are LGHDT and YNNKEL (reference sequence). As DNA, the CDR3 is TGTGCCAGCAGCCAAGATCTCTCCCCCTACGAGCAGTACTTC. Protein product: CASSQDLSPYEQYF.

There are many counts of this clonotype. This rearrangement joins TRBV28 to TRBJ2-7, with D perhaps TRBD1 (6 bases). Trimming took 2 bases from V and 2 from J, leaving 13 bases between them. CDR3 length: 15 residues. Germline CDR1 and CDR2: MDHEN and SYDVKM. The CDR3 sequence: CASSLQGPIPYEQYF. The CDR3 DNA reads TGTGCCAGCAGTTTACAGGGGCCGATCCCCTACGAGCAGTACTTC. The full variable domain, rest sourced from reference TRBV28 and TRBJ2-7, is DVKVTQSSRYLVKRTGEKVFLECVQDMDHENMFWYRQDPGLGLRLIYFSYDVKMKEKGDIPEGYSVSREKKERFSLILESASTNQTSMYLCASSLQGPIPYEQYFGPGTRLTVT.

Remarks on this clonotype: A much larger clone lies one base from this, so it may be a read error. The chain joins TRBV20-1 to TRBJ2-5, with 8 bases identical to TRBD2. The CDR3 loop spans 13 amino acids. Per germline, CDR1 DFQATT and CDR2 SNEGSKA (reference sequence). V lost 6 bases, J lost 11 bases, and 14 bases stayed unmatched. The CDR3 DNA sequence: TGCAGTGCCAGGACTAGCACACTGGGTGAGCAGTACTTC. This gives the protein CSARTSTLGEQYF.

This clonotype was counted many times. This chain connects TRBV5-6 to TRBJ2-1, with 8 bases that match TRBD1. V was pared by 4 bases and J by 4 bases, with 4 bases of the junction left unmatched. Germline V gives CDR1 SGHDT, CDR2 YYEEEE. The CDR3 runs to 14 residues. The CDR3 here is CASSRDRWYNEQFF. The CDR3 coding sequence is TGTGCCAGCAGCCGGGACAGGTGGTACAATGAGCAGTTCTTC.

The gene calls are TRBV5-6 and TRBJ2-3, with D perhaps matching TRBD1 (5 bases). The germline V gene has CDR1 SGHDT and CDR2 YYEEEE. V was trimmed by 0 bases and J by 6 bases, leaving 17 bases between them. This CDR3 has 16 amino acids. CDR3: CASSLDVSGKMDTQYF. CDR3 nucleotides: TGTGCCAGCAGCTTGGACGTTTCAGGGAAAATGGATACGCAGTATTTT.

This clonotype has ten or more counts. The chain employs TRBV6-2 or TRBV6-3 and TRBJ2-1, with D perhaps matching TRBD2 (6 bases). The CDR3 covers 15 residues. The V end was cut by 1 base, the J end by 6 bases, with 13 bases between. CDR1 is MNHEY, CDR2 SVGEGT, per germline. The CDR3 here is CASSYFGGKPNEQFF. The DNA for the CDR3 is TGTGCCAGCAGTTACTTTGGGGGGAAACCCAATGAGCAGTTCTTC.

There are many counts of this clonotype. CDR3 in amino acids: CASSERDRRYSNYGYTF. As DNA, the CDR3 is TGTGCCAGCAGTGAACGGGACAGGCGATACTCTAACTATGGCTACACCTTC. This rearrangement joins TRBV6-1 to TRBJ1-2; 8 nucleotides line up with TRBD1. Germline V gene lookup returns CDR1 MNHNS and CDR2 SASEGT. CDR3 size: 17 residues. After removal of 2 bases from V and 0 bases from J, the junction contained 8 bases not matched to a gene.

The V and J genes are TRBV6-5 and TRBJ2-1; possibly TRBD2 for D (7 bases). Judging by the DNA end, TRBJ2-7 fits better; the J call may be wrong. CDR3 length equals 15 residues. In germline, CDR1 is MNHEY, CDR2 SVGAGI. CDR3 region: CASSYRGGRDNEQYF. Written as DNA, the CDR3 is TGTGCCAGCAGTTATAGGGGGGGTCGGGACAATGAGCAGTACTTC.

This clonotype has more than one count but fewer than ten. CDR3 DNA sequence: TGCAGTGCTAGAGCTGGGGGGCGCGATAATGAAAAACTGTTTTTT. Translation: CSARAGGRDNEKLFF. The chain carries TRBV20-1 and TRBJ1-4, with D tentatively TRBD1 (6 bases). Trimming shortened V by 1 base and J by 4 bases, and 13 bases separated the two germline ends. The CDR3 is 15 amino acids. Germline V gives CDR1 DFQATT, CDR2 SNEGSKA (reference sequence).

The gene calls are TRBV6-5 and TRBJ1-2, with TRBD1 matching over 8 bases. CDR1 and CDR2 from the germline V gene are MNHEY and SVGAGI. The CDR3 contains 13 residues. J lost 6 bases, V lost 5 bases, and 5 bases had no gene match. Here the CDR3 reads CASSGGQVHGYTF. DNA for the CDR3: TGTGCCAGCAGTGGGGGACAGGTCCATGGCTACACCTTC.

This clonotype came up many times. Possible read error: a much larger clone is one base away. The V gene is TRBV6-1, the J gene TRBJ2-5; D may correspond to TRBD1 or TRBD2 (6 bases each). Germline V gives CDR1 MNHNS, CDR2 SASEGT. The V end lost 4 bases, the J end lost 11 bases, and 26 bases lay between the germline ends. This CDR3 has 16 amino acids. The DNA for the CDR3 is TGTGCCAGCAGTGCTTCCGGGGGCATCCTTGAAAATGAGCAGTACTTC. Its protein is CASSASGGILENEQYF.